This T cell receptor beta chain was sequenced for a study of cytomegalovirus exposure and HLA in healthy donors. Across the study: Most donors, 70% to 85% of a few hundred genotyped, fell in the Caucasian-associated ancestry cluster.

Healthy bone marrow donors supplied every sample. The PCR used 60 Vbeta and 13 Jbeta primers. Original processing methods: The authors later counted around 80 million unique TCR beta chains, approximately 12 million of them shared. Only in-frame clones appear in the TCRdb table, and some are missing; sequencing was by immunoSEQ multiplex PCR. V, J and clone size are those of that table, while D and trimming were read from the DNA. The sample has roughly 78,000 clones, 63% seen once; the top ten hold 4.5% to 6%. This CDR3 is 15 amino acids long. Trimming stripped 4 bases from V and 5 bases from J, with 14 bases between. Germline-derived CDR1 and CDR2 are MDHEN and SYDVKM.

The rearrangement joins TRBV28 to TRBJ2-2, with D uncertain. Specimen: PBMCs. This clonotype was sampled from a man aged 30-40 years in good health and CMV-seropositive. The CDR3 DNA sequence: TGTGCCAGCAGTTCCGAGGCACTAATGACCGGGGAGCTGTTTTTT. Its translation: CASSSEALMTGELFF.